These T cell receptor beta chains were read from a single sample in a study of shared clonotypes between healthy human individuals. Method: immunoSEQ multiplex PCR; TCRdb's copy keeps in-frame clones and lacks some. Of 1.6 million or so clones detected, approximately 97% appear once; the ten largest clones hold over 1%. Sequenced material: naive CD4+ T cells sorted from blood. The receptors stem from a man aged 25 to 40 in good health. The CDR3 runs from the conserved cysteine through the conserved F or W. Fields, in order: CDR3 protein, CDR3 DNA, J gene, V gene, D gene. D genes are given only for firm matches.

CDR3 protein: CASSLVGGNTDTQYF
CDR3 DNA: TGTGCCAGCAGCTTAGTGGGGGGCAACACAGATACGCAGTATTTT
J gene: TRBJ2-3
V gene: TRBV7-2
D gene: NA

CDR3 protein: CASSLVGETQYF
CDR3 DNA: TGTGCCAGCAGTTTAGTGGGGGAGACCCAGTACTTC
J gene: TRBJ2-5
V gene: TRBV28
D gene: NA

CDR3 protein: CASSGLLQETQYF
CDR3 DNA: TGCGCCAGCAGTGGCCTTCTCCAAGAGACCCAGTACTTC
J gene: TRBJ2-5
V gene: TRBV10-2
D gene: NA

CDR3 protein: CASRASGDEQYF
CDR3 DNA: TGTGCCAGCAGGGCTAGCGGGGACGAGCAGTACTTC
J gene: TRBJ2-7
V gene: TRBV2
D gene: TRBD2

CDR3 protein: CATSRVYAFQETQYF
CDR3 DNA: TGTGCCACCAGCAGAGTTTACGCCTTCCAAGAGACCCAGTACTTC
J gene: TRBJ2-5
V gene: TRBV15
D gene: NA

CDR3 protein: CASSSGQGTYNEQFF
CDR3 DNA: TGTGCCAGCAGCTCGGGGCAGGGGACCTACAATGAGCAGTTCTTC
J gene: TRBJ2-1
V gene: TRBV7-7
D gene: NA

CDR3 protein: CASSETGANYGYTF
CDR3 DNA: TGTGCCAGCAGTGAGACAGGAGCTAACTATGGCTACACCTTC
J gene: TRBJ1-2
V gene: TRBV6-1
D gene: NA

CDR3 protein: CASSLVGRGGETQYF
CDR3 DNA: TGTGCCAGCAGCTTAGTCGGGAGAGGGGGCGAGACCCAGTACTTC
J gene: TRBJ2-5
V gene: TRBV7-2
D gene: NA

CDR3 protein: CASRKREGSYNEQFF
CDR3 DNA: TGTGCCAGCAGAAAGCGGGAGGGGAGCTACAATGAGCAGTTCTTC
J gene: TRBJ2-1
V gene: TRBV2
D gene: TRBD2

CDR3 protein: CASSQDLGRLGEKLFF
CDR3 DNA: TGCGCCAGCAGCCAAGATCTGGGCAGGCTCGGGGAAAAACTGTTTTTT
J gene: TRBJ1-4
V gene: TRBV4-3
D gene: NA

CDR3 protein: CASSLAFWLAENYNEQFF
CDR3 DNA: TGTGCCAGCAGCTTAGCGTTTTGGCTAGCGGAAAACTACAATGAGCAGTTCTTC
J gene: TRBJ2-1
V gene: TRBV11-2
D gene: TRBD2

CDR3 protein: CASSESWDTKLFF
CDR3 DNA: TGTGCCAGCAGTGAATCATGGGACACAAAACTGTTTTTT
J gene: TRBJ1-4
V gene: TRBV25-1
D gene: NA

CDR3 protein: CASSQIGTRTDTQYF
CDR3 DNA: TGCGCCAGCAGCCAGATCGGGACTCGCACAGATACGCAGTATTTT
J gene: TRBJ2-3
V gene: TRBV4-1
D gene: NA

CDR3 protein: CASSVLQVYTSYEQYF
CDR3 DNA: TGTGCCAGCAGTGTACTTCAGGTTTATACTTCCTACGAGCAGTACTTC
J gene: TRBJ2-7
V gene: TRBV25-1
D gene: NA

CDR3 protein: CASSPIAGVSGEQYF
CDR3 DNA: TGTGCCAGCAGTCCCATAGCGGGAGTGTCTGGCGAGCAGTACTTC
J gene: TRBJ2-7
V gene: TRBV27
D gene: TRBD2

CDR3 protein: CASSEGLWGNQPQHF
CDR3 DNA: TGTGCCAGTAGTGAGGGGCTATGGGGCAATCAGCCCCAGCATTTT
J gene: TRBJ1-5
V gene: TRBV19
D gene: NA

CDR3 protein: CASSPSPGGYGEQYF
CDR3 DNA: TGTGCCAGCAGCCCGTCCCCTGGGGGGTACGGGGAGCAGTACTTC
J gene: TRBJ2-7
V gene: TRBV5-6
D gene: NA

CDR3 protein: CASSPLYGTRILNTEAFF
CDR3 DNA: TGTGCCAGCTCACCACTGTATGGGACGAGAATATTGAACACTGAAGCTTTCTTT
J gene: TRBJ1-1
V gene: TRBV18
D gene: NA

CDR3 protein: CASSYSGTGGNQPQHF
CDR3 DNA: TGTGCCAGCAGTTACTCGGGGACAGGGGGCAATCAGCCCCAGCATTTT
J gene: TRBJ1-5
V gene: TRBV6-6
D gene: TRBD1

CDR3 protein: CASCSFPSGATDTQYF
CDR3 DNA: TGCGCCAGCTGTTCTTTTCCTAGCGGAGCCACAGATACGCAGTATTTT
J gene: TRBJ2-3
V gene: TRBV5-1
D gene: TRBD2

CDR3 protein: CASSFPRGTDTQYF
CDR3 DNA: TGTGCCAGCAGCTTTCCGCGGGGCACAGATACGCAGTATTTT
J gene: TRBJ2-3
V gene: TRBV7-2
D gene: NA

CDR3 protein: CAISESRLAGGTAGELFF
CDR3 DNA: TGTGCCATCAGTGAGTCGAGGCTAGCGGGAGGAACAGCCGGGGAGCTGTTTTTT
J gene: TRBJ2-2
V gene: TRBV10-3
D gene: TRBD2

CDR3 protein: CASRTTGLGQETQYF
CDR3 DNA: TGTGCCAGCAGGACCACAGGGTTAGGCCAAGAGACCCAGTACTTC
J gene: TRBJ2-5
V gene: TRBV2
D gene: NA

CDR3 protein: CASSHPVGDYNEQFF
CDR3 DNA: TGTGCCAGCAGCCACCCCGTGGGGGACTACAATGAGCAGTTCTTC
J gene: TRBJ2-1
V gene: TRBV11-3
D gene: NA

CDR3 protein: CASSLGQGNTGELFF
CDR3 DNA: TGTGCCAGCAGCTTAGGCCAGGGGAACACCGGGGAGCTGTTTTTT
J gene: TRBJ2-2
V gene: TRBV7-2
D gene: NA

CDR3 protein: CASLPGSGNTIYF
CDR3 DNA: TGCGCCAGTCTTCCGGGCTCTGGAAACACCATATATTTT
J gene: TRBJ1-3
V gene: TRBV10-2
D gene: NA

CDR3 protein: CASSIRTDQPQHF
CDR3 DNA: TGTGCCAGTAGTATAAGGACAGATCAGCCCCAGCATTTT
J gene: TRBJ1-5
V gene: TRBV19
D gene: NA